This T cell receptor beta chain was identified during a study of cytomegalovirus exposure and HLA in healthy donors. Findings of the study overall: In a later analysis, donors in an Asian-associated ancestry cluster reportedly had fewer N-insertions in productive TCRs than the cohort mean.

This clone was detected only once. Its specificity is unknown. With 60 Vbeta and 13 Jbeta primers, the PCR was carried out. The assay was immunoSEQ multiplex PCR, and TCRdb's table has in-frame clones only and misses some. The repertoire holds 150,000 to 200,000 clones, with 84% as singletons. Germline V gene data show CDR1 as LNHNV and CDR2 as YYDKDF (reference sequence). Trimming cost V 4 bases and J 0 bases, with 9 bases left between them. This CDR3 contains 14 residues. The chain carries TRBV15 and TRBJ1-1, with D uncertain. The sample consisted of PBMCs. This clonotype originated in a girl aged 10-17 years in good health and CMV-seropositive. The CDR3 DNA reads TGTGCCACCAGCAAAAGGAGCATGAACACTGAAGCTTTCTTT. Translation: CATSKRSMNTEAFF.